A selection of T cell receptor beta chains follows, all from one sample in a study of blood T cell repertoires in COVID-19. Sequencing used immunoSEQ multiplex PCR; TCRdb keeps in-frame clones, though not all of them. The data contain approximately 250,000 clones, approximately 90% of them seen just once; the ten biggest clones take up roughly 4.3%. Input material: PBMCs or T cells enriched from blood (not recorded which). These receptors came from a woman under 40 with acute COVID-19. Each CDR3 is given with its conserved first and last residue. D genes are given only for firm matches. For some rows the clone size is stated as once, few or many, or as a class when expanded; others skip it.

TRBJ1-6,TRBD1,TRBV12-3/TRBV12-4,.,TGTGCCACCCAGGGGGGCTGGTCACCCCTCCACTTT,CATQGGWSPLHF
TRBJ2-3,TRBD2,TRBV19,.,TGTGCCAGTAGTATCCTAGCGGGTGAGGGCACAGATACGCAGTATTTT,CASSILAGEGTDTQYF
TRBJ1-1,.,TRBV2,.,TGTGCCAGCAGAAACCGACAGGAGAACACTGAAGCTTTCTTT,CASRNRQENTEAFF
TRBJ2-7,.,TRBV6-5,once,TGTGCCAGCAGCCTGACTGGGGAGTACGAGCAGTACTTC,CASSLTGEYEQYF
TRBJ2-7,TRBD1,TRBV7-2,.,TGTGCCAGCAGCTTATCCCCCGGACAGGCGACCTACGAGCAGTACTTC,CASSLSPGQATYEQYF
TRBJ2-2,TRBD1,TRBV28,.,TGTGCCAGCAGATGGGACAGGTCGGGCACCGGGGAGCTGTTTTTT,CASRWDRSGTGELFF
TRBJ2-7,.,TRBV19,.,TGTGCCAGTAGTTTCGGAGACTCCTACGAGCAGTACTTC,CASSFGDSYEQYF
TRBJ2-7,.,TRBV4-1,.,TGCGCCAGCAGCCAGGGATACCGGGACATCTCCTACGAGCAGTACTTC,CASSQGYRDISYEQYF
TRBJ1-2,TRBD1,TRBV10-3,once,TGTGCCATCGGAACAGGGGCAGATTATGGCTACACCTTC,CAIGTGADYGYTF
TRBJ1-1,TRBD1,TRBV6-2/TRBV6-3,.,TGTGCCAGCAGTCCCGGGACAGGCAACATGAACACTGAAGCTTTCTTT,CASSPGTGNMNTEAFF
TRBJ2-1,.,TRBV20-1,.,TGCAGTGCTATCCTCGGGAATGAGCAGTTCTTC,CSAILGNEQFF
TRBJ2-1,TRBD2,TRBV10-3,.,TGTGCCATCGGGGGGACTAGCGGGATAGGCAATGAGCAGTTCTTC,CAIGGTSGIGNEQFF
TRBJ2-3,.,TRBV30,once,TGTGCCTGGAGTCTCTCCACAGATACGCAGTATTTT,CAWSLSTDTQYF
TRBJ2-1,TRBD1,TRBV12-3/TRBV12-4,once,TGTGCCAGCAGTGGGACAGGGGACAATGAGCAGTTCTTC,CASSGTGDNEQFF
TRBJ2-5,TRBD2,TRBV5-4,.,TGTGCCAGCAGCTTGTCGTACGGGGGGGAGACCCAGTACTTC,CASSLSYGGETQYF
TRBJ2-3,.,TRBV11-2,.,TGTGCCAGCAGCTTAGAACTAGGAGGAGATACGCAGTATTTT,CASSLELGGDTQYF
TRBJ2-5,TRBD1,TRBV27,.,TGTGCCAGCAGTTTATCGATCCAGGGGGTCGGAGAGACCCAGTACTTC,CASSLSIQGVGETQYF
TRBJ1-6,TRBD1,TRBV9,.,TGTGCCAGCAGCGGCCGGGACAGGGGGCCTAGCTCCTATAATTCACCCCTCCACTTT,CASSGRDRGPSSYNSPLHF
TRBJ1-5,.,TRBV6-5,.,TGTGCCAGCAGTTACGAGGAGTACAATCAGCCCCAGCATTTT,CASSYEEYNQPQHF
TRBJ2-7,TRBD2,TRBV4-2,.,TGTGCCAGCAGCCAAGAGGCGGGAGTCGGGTACGAGCAGTACTTC,CASSQEAGVGYEQYF
TRBJ2-2,TRBD1,TRBV28,.,TGTGCCAGCAGTTCAACGGTGGGACAGGGGAACACCGGGGAGCTGTTTTTT,CASSSTVGQGNTGELFF
TRBJ1-4,TRBD1,TRBV5-5,once,TGTGCCAGCAGCACCTCCGGGACAGGGGGAGAAAAACTGTTTTTT,CASSTSGTGGEKLFF
TRBJ2-1,TRBD2,TRBV3-1/TRBV3-2,.,TGTGCCAGCAGCCAGGGACTAGCGGGAGGCAATGAGCAGTTCTTC,CASSQGLAGGNEQFF
TRBJ2-1,TRBD2,TRBV28,.,TGTGCCAGCATTTCCGCGGGAGCGGTGAATGAGCAGTTCTTC,CASISAGAVNEQFF
TRBJ1-2,TRBD1,TRBV28,.,TGTGCCAGCAGACCATCCGGGACAGGGGGCATCTATGGCTACACCTTC,CASRPSGTGGIYGYTF
TRBJ2-5,TRBD2,TRBV7-6,.,TGTGCCAGCAGCCTGGGAACTAGCGGTCAAGAGACCCAGTACTTC,CASSLGTSGQETQYF
TRBJ1-1,TRBD1,TRBV13,few,TGTGCCAGCAGCTTAGAGAGGGGGCGGGACTACACTGAAGCTTTCTTT,CASSLERGRDYTEAFF
TRBJ2-1,.,TRBV29-1,.,TGCAGCGTGGCAGACGGAGGCGACAATGAGCAGTTCTTC,CSVADGGDNEQFF
TRBJ1-3,.,TRBV28,.,TGTGCCAGCAGTCTGGCAGGGCACGGAAACACCATATATTTT,CASSLAGHGNTIYF
TRBJ2-2,.,TRBV7-2,.,TGTGCCAGCAGCTTAGGTCCCCCAGGGGCCGGGGAGCTGTTTTTT,CASSLGPPGAGELFF
TRBJ2-1,TRBD1,TRBV5-1,.,TGCGCCAGCAGCCTGGACAGGGACCTTCTCTCCTACAATGAGCAGTTCTTC,CASSLDRDLLSYNEQFF
TRBJ2-7,.,TRBV5-5,once,TGTGCCAGCAGCGAGGTCGGGACCTACGAGCAGTACTTC,CASSEVGTYEQYF
TRBJ2-3,TRBD2,TRBV11-2,.,TGTGCCAGCAGCCTGACTAGCGGGCAAACCACAGATACGCAGTATTTT,CASSLTSGQTTDTQYF
TRBJ2-1,TRBD2,TRBV11-2,.,TGTGCCAGCAGCTTAGTGTCTAGCGGGAGGGGTACCAAGGGCAATGAGCAGTTCTTC,CASSLVSSGRGTKGNEQFF
TRBJ2-7,TRBD1,TRBV28,.,TGTGCCAGCACCCCCGGAGGACAGGGCAACGAGCAGTACTTC,CASTPGGQGNEQYF
TRBJ1-5,.,TRBV18,.,TGTGCCAGCTCACCAGATGGGACAAATCAGCCCCAGCATTTT,CASSPDGTNQPQHF
TRBJ1-4,.,TRBV29-1,once,TGCAGCGTCTTGACAGCCCCTGGGGAAAAACTGTTTTTT,CSVLTAPGEKLFF
TRBJ2-7,.,TRBV14,.,TGTGCCAGCAGCCAGAGCGGGCCCCCCTACGAGCAGTACTTC,CASSQSGPPYEQYF
TRBJ2-1,TRBD2,TRBV10-1,.,TGCGCCAGCAGTGTATACGGACTAGCGGGATCGGCGTCCTACAATGAGCAGTTCTTC,CASSVYGLAGSASYNEQFF
TRBJ2-7,TRBD2,TRBV10-3,.,TGTGCCATCAGTGATCAGCGGGACCCCTACGAGCAGTACTTC,CAISDQRDPYEQYF
TRBJ2-7,TRBD2,TRBV6-1,.,TGTGCCAGCAGTGAGGGGGGGACTAGCGGTCCCGAGCAGTACTTC,CASSEGGTSGPEQYF
TRBJ2-3,.,TRBV18,.,TGTGCCAGCTCACCACCGGGGGGAGCAGATACGCAGTATTTT,CASSPPGGADTQYF
TRBJ2-3,TRBD1,TRBV28,.,TGTGCCAGCACCCAGAACCGACAGGGTATGGATACGCAGTATTTT,CASTQNRQGMDTQYF
TRBJ1-2,.,TRBV2,.,TGTGCCAGCGGCAAGCGAGAGCGGAACTATGGCTACACCTTC,CASGKRERNYGYTF
TRBJ2-1,TRBD2,TRBV6-1,.,TGTGCCAGCAGTGAATGGGGTGCTAGCGGGATATTCTCCTACAATGAGCAGTTCTTC,CASSEWGASGIFSYNEQFF
TRBJ2-1,TRBD2,TRBV4-1,.,TGCGCCAGCAGCCGAACCGGGACTAGCGGGGCCTACAATGAGCAGTTCTTC,CASSRTGTSGAYNEQFF
TRBJ2-2,.,TRBV28,few,TGTGCCAGCGGCCCCGCAGGGAACACCGGGGAGCTGTTTTTT,CASGPAGNTGELFF
TRBJ2-7,TRBD2,TRBV9,.,TGTGCCAGCAGCGTCGGGGCGGGCGGTTTGAGCGGGAGTTCGAAGCAGTACTTC,CASSVGAGGLSGSSKQYF
TRBJ2-1,TRBD2,TRBV29-1,.,TGCAGCGTCCCGGGACTAGCGGGAGTCCATGAGCAGTTCTTC,CSVPGLAGVHEQFF
TRBJ2-2,.,TRBV13,.,TGTGCCAGCACCAAAGGTGGGAGAAAGGACACCGGGGAGCTGTTTTTT,CASTKGGRKDTGELFF
TRBJ2-2,.,TRBV5-1,.,TGCGCCAGCAGCTCTGGGAGCAGGGGCGGCACCGGGGAGCTGTTTTTT,CASSSGSRGGTGELFF
TRBJ2-3,.,TRBV29-1,.,TGCAGCTCTTTAACATGGGATACGCAGTATTTT,CSSLTWDTQYF
TRBJ1-1,.,TRBV12-3/TRBV12-4,once,TGTGCCAGCTACGAGGTCGGGAACACTGAAGCTTTCTTT,CASYEVGNTEAFF
TRBJ2-2,TRBD1,TRBV3-1/TRBV3-2,.,TGTGCCAGCAGCCACCAAAGGACAGGGGTTACCGGGGAGCTGTTTTTT,CASSHQRTGVTGELFF
TRBJ1-4,.,TRBV15,.,TGTGCCACCAGCCCCAGAACTAATGAAAAACTGTTTTTT,CATSPRTNEKLFF
TRBJ1-6,.,TRBV7-2,.,TGTGCCAGCAGCTTAGGCGGTGACTATAATTCACCCCTCCACTTT,CASSLGGDYNSPLHF
TRBJ2-2,.,TRBV25-1,.,TGTGCCAGCAGTGAATACCCCGGCGGGGAGCTGTTTTTT,CASSEYPGGELFF
TRBJ1-2,TRBD1,TRBV9,.,TGTGCCAGCAGCGTAGTCCCTAGGGACAGCATCACCTTC,CASSVVPRDSITF
TRBJ2-7,TRBD1,TRBV19,.,TGTGCCAGTAGTTCGTACCCCCCGGGACAGGGGCGCCCCGAGCAGTACTTC,CASSSYPPGQGRPEQYF
TRBJ1-5,.,TRBV6-4,.,TGTGCCAGCAGTGACTCGGCTGATAGCAATCAGCCCCAGCATTTT,CASSDSADSNQPQHF